A single sample gave rise to the 30 T cell receptor beta chains below, sequenced in a study of blood T cell repertoires in COVID-19. TCRdb's table, derived via immunoSEQ multiplex PCR, lists solely in-frame clones and lacks some. The data contain roughly 36,000 clones, around 87% of them singletons. The sample comprised peripheral blood. These receptor sequences come from an older man with active COVID-19.

The table lists this clone with a count of one. CDR3 loop: CASSGTGVSPLHF. The CDR3, as DNA: TGTGCCAGTAGTGGGACAGGGGTTTCACCCCTCCACTTT. The gene calls are TRBV19 and TRBJ1-6; TRBD1 agrees at 10 bases. CDR1 LNHDA and CDR2 SQIVND come from the germline V gene (reference sequence). Unmatched junction bases numbered 1, after V lost 5 bases and J lost 9 bases. The CDR3 is 13 residues long.

The gene calls are TRBV6-6 and TRBJ1-3; D uncertain. V was clipped by 6 bases and J by 0 bases, with 12 bases between them. The V gene's germline CDR1 is MNHNY and CDR2 SVGAGI (reference sequence). This CDR3 comprises 15 residues. CDR3 DNA: TGTGCCAGCAGCAGGAAGAGAGACTCTGGAAACACCATATATTTT. Its translation: CASSRKRDSGNTIYF.

The gene calls are TRBV6-2 or TRBV6-3 and TRBJ2-7; possible D gene TRBD2, 5 bases. Trimming cost V 6 bases and J 0 bases, with 18 bases left between them. The CDR3 is 16 amino acids. The germline V gene has CDR1 MNHEY and CDR2 SVGEGT. DNA for the CDR3: TGTGCCAGCAGCCCATTAAGGAGCGGTTACTCCTACGAGCAGTACTTC. Translated, it gives CASSPLRSGYSYEQYF.

The rearrangement joins TRBV7-9 to TRBJ1-5; TRBD1 matches at 9 bases. Germline V gene lookup returns CDR1 SEHNR and CDR2 FQNEAQ (reference sequence). The CDR3 spans 18 residues. The V and J ends lost 5 bases and 0 bases, in that order; junction bases with no gene match: 11. The CDR3 is CASSIGTGIRYSNQPQHF. DNA for the CDR3: TGTGCCAGCAGCATCGGGACAGGGATTCGTTATAGCAATCAGCCCCAGCATTTT.

This chain joins TRBV27 and TRBJ2-7; D possibly corresponds to TRBD1 (6 bases). The CDR3 sequence is 15 residues long. Trimming removed 1 base at V and 7 bases at J, with 17 bases between. The germline gives CDR1 MNHEY, CDR2 SMNVEV (reference sequence). The CDR3 bases are TGTGCCAGCAGTTTATTTGGCAGGGGAATTTTGGAGCAGTACTTC. Translated, it gives CASSLFGRGILEQYF.

Here the CDR3 reads CASSFSPDRANSPLHF. In DNA form, the CDR3 reads TGCGCCAGCAGCTTTTCCCCCGACAGGGCAAATTCACCCCTCCACTTT. The genes are TRBV5-1 and TRBJ1-6; 7 bases fit TRBD1. CDR1 is SGHRS, CDR2 YFSETQ, per germline. V trimming: 2 bases; J trimming: 7 bases; junction bases outside the gene matches: 9. The CDR3 extends over 16 amino acids.

The V and J genes are TRBV7-2 and TRBJ2-3; D not resolved. V was pared by 6 bases and J by 6 bases, with 10 bases between. The CDR3 loop spans 12 amino acids. Germline CDR1 is SGHTA and CDR2 is FQGNSA. CDR3 residues: CASSNYIDTQYF. The CDR3 DNA follows: TGTGCCAGCAGTAACTACATCGATACGCAGTATTTT.

The DNA for the CDR3 is TGTGCCACCAGCAGAGTAGCGGGAGGGCCGGCCGAGCAGTACTTC. Its protein product is CATSRVAGGPAEQYF. The gene calls are TRBV15 and TRBJ2-7; TRBD2 matches at 11 bases. Looked up from germline, CDR1 is LNHNV and CDR2 is YYDKDF (reference sequence). Losses at the gene ends were 1 base for V and 6 bases for J; bases not matched to a gene: 5. The CDR3 loop spans 15 amino acids.

This chain links TRBV6-5 with TRBJ2-3; D unresolved. CDR1 and CDR2 from the germline V gene are MNHEY and SVGAGI. V was shortened by 5 bases and J by 3 bases, with 15 bases between the two germline ends. The CDR3 totals 15 residues. CDR3 sequence: CASSPRGVPTDTQYF. The CDR3 bases are TGTGCCAGCAGTCCCCGAGGCGTCCCGACAGATACGCAGTATTTT.

The chain is built from TRBV4-1 and TRBJ2-3; maybe TRBD2 (6 bases). Germline lookup yields CDR1 MGHRA and CDR2 YSYEKL. The CDR3 covers 16 residues. The V gene lost 4 bases and the J gene lost 3 bases, with 17 bases spanning the gap. The CDR3 sequence: CASSPLEAGGTDTQYF. CDR3 sequence (DNA): TGCGCCAGCAGCCCTCTAGAAGCGGGCGGGACAGATACGCAGTATTTT.

This chain uses TRBV19 with TRBJ2-5, with 7 bases lining up with TRBD2. Looked up from germline, CDR1 is LNHDA and CDR2 is SQIVND (reference sequence). The CDR3 contains 15 residues. The trim removed 5 bases at V and 2 bases at J, leaving 8 bases unmatched. In DNA, the CDR3 is TGTGCCAGTAGTCGAAGCGGGGTGAGGCAAGAGACCCAGTACTTC. Translation gives CASSRSGVRQETQYF.

The chain couples TRBV28 to TRBJ2-7, with 11 bases lining up with TRBD1. There are 14 residues in the CDR3. Germline assignment: CDR1 MDHEN and CDR2 SYDVKM. With 7 bases clipped from V and 6 bases from J, the junction kept 8 bases outside the gene matches. The DNA for the CDR3 is TGTGCCAGCAACCCCGGGACAGGGGGTTTCGAGCAGTACTTC. It translates to CASNPGTGGFEQYF.

The chain uses TRBV5-1 and TRBJ2-3, with D possibly matching TRBD2 (6 bases). Trimming cost V 2 bases and J 3 bases, with 10 bases left between them. Looked up from germline, CDR1 is SGHRS and CDR2 is YFSETQ. The CDR3 contains 14 residues. Here the CDR3 reads CASSFNAGTDTQYF. DNA of the CDR3: TGCGCCAGCAGCTTTAATGCGGGAACAGATACGCAGTATTTT. The full variable domain, with the rest looked up from reference TRBV5-1 and TRBJ2-3, is KAGVTQTPRYLIKTRGQQVTLSCSPISGHRSVSWYQQTPGQGLQFLFEYFSETQRNKGNFPGRFSGRQFSNSRSEMNVSTLELGDSALYLCASSFNAGTDTQYFGPGTRLTVL.

The rearrangement links TRBV11-2 to TRBJ2-6; 7 bases align to TRBD1. CDR1 is SGHAT, CDR2 FQNNGV, per germline. The CDR3 extends over 17 amino acids. J was trimmed by 2 bases and V by 5 bases; bases with no gene match: 9. CDR3 DNA sequence: TGTGCCAGCAGCGCCGCCGGGACAGCAGCTGGGGCCAACGTCCTGACTTTC. As protein: CASSAAGTAAGANVLTF.

The chain combines TRBV27 with TRBJ2-2; possible D gene TRBD2, 6 bases. CDR3 length: 15 amino acids. Germline V gives CDR1 MNHEY, CDR2 SMNVEV (reference sequence). Trimming pared 2 bases from V and 5 bases from J, leaving 12 bases between. The CDR3 DNA follows: TGTGCCAGCAGTTTAACGGGACTCTTTACCGGGGAGCTGTTTTTT. It translates to CASSLTGLFTGELFF.

CDR3 residues: CASSFKLGAYEQYF. CDR3 bases: TGTGCCAGCAGTTTCAAACTAGGCGCGTACGAGCAGTACTTC. The chain recombines TRBV6-5 with TRBJ2-7; D is perhaps TRBD2 (5 bases). Trimming removed 4 bases from V and 4 bases from J, with 14 bases in between. Germline V gene lookup returns CDR1 MNHEY and CDR2 SVGAGI. This CDR3 is 14 amino acids long.

The chain is built from TRBV19 and TRBJ2-7, with D perhaps TRBD1 (6 bases). The CDR3 sequence is 15 residues long. V was pared by 5 bases and J by 4 bases, with 18 bases between. Germline lookup yields CDR1 LNHDA and CDR2 SQIVND (reference sequence). CDR3: CASSDMGQAIYEQYF. The CDR3 DNA sequence: TGTGCCAGTAGTGACATGGGACAAGCAATATACGAGCAGTACTTC.

The chain recombines TRBV19 with TRBJ1-3; D gene ambiguous. CDR1 is LNHDA and CDR2 is SQIVND in the germline V gene (reference sequence). With 7 bases removed from V and 0 bases from J, the gap between germline ends came to 13 bases. The CDR3 has 15 amino acids. CDR3: CASIYQASSGNTIYF. The CDR3 region has the DNA TGTGCCAGTATATATCAGGCCTCCTCTGGAAACACCATATATTTT.

This chain links TRBV5-1 with TRBJ2-3; the D gene is possibly TRBD2 (5 bases). Trimming removed 1 base at V and 4 bases at J, with 13 bases between. Germline V gene lookup returns CDR1 SGHRS and CDR2 YFSETQ. There are 15 residues in the CDR3. The CDR3 spells CASSLPTGGSDTQYF. The DNA for the CDR3 is TGCGCCAGCAGCTTGCCGACCGGCGGGTCAGATACGCAGTATTTT.

This clone was seen only once. The genes are TRBV28 and TRBJ2-5, with 7 bases identical to TRBD2. The CDR3 runs 14 residues. Germline CDR1 is MDHEN and CDR2 is SYDVKM. V dropped 10 bases and J dropped 7; count of bases not matched to a gene: 15. The CDR3 is CATSPGRAYGTQYF. The CDR3, as DNA: TGTGCCACCTCCCCAGGGAGGGCCTATGGGACCCAGTACTTC.

The V gene is TRBV21-1, the J gene TRBJ2-7; TRBD2 was called by the table and not checked on the DNA. TRBV21-1 is a recognized pseudogene. There are 16 residues in the CDR3. CDR3: CASRSWSGRRIYEQYF. In DNA form, the CDR3 reads TGTGCCAGCAGATCGTGGAGCGGGAGGAGGATCTACGAGCAGTACTTC.

V gene TRBV11-3 combines with J gene TRBJ2-1; D is unresolved. Germline CDR1 and CDR2: SGHNT and YENEEA. This CDR3 contains 13 residues. The V end was cut by 4 bases, the J end by 6 bases, with 10 bases between. Written as DNA, the CDR3 is TGTGCCAGCAGCTCATCCGGTCTCAATGAGCAGTTCTTC. This sequence encodes CASSSSGLNEQFF.

This clone was counted between two and nine times. The chain joins TRBV7-2 to TRBJ2-2; tentatively, D is TRBD2 (5 bases). Germline values: CDR1 SGHTA, CDR2 FQGNSA. CDR3 size: 16 residues. Between the trimmed V and J ends, which lost 3 bases and 1 base, there was a span of 12 bases. The CDR3 spells CASSLFGGLNTGELFF. The CDR3 DNA reads as TGTGCCAGCAGCTTGTTCGGCGGGCTGAACACCGGGGAGCTGTTTTTT.

The J gene is TRBJ2-3, the V gene TRBV30; 11 bases agree with TRBD2. Germline V CDR1 and CDR2: GTSNPN, SVGIG (reference sequence). This CDR3 contains 14 residues. V lost 5 bases, J lost 3 bases, and 4 bases stayed unmatched. The CDR3 reads CAWVLAGATDTQYF. Here the CDR3 DNA reads TGTGCCTGGGTACTAGCGGGAGCGACAGATACGCAGTATTTT.

CDR3 sequence: CATSDLGQGTYNEQFF. The CDR3 bases are TGTGCCACCAGTGACCTGGGACAGGGGACCTACAATGAGCAGTTCTTC. The chain employs TRBV24-1 and TRBJ2-1, with 10 bases aligning to TRBD1. Germline values: CDR1 KGHDR, CDR2 SFDVKD. V dropped 4 bases and J dropped 2; count of bases not matched to a gene: 4. CDR3 size: 16 residues.

V and J are TRBV7-9 and TRBJ2-7, with TRBD2 matching 13 bases. The V gene's germline CDR1 is SEHNR and CDR2 FQNEAQ (reference sequence). The CDR3 is made up of 17 amino acids. With V trimmed by 1 base and J by 3 bases, 6 bases remained unmatched. CDR3: CASSLGLAGGPDYEQYF. In nucleotides, the CDR3 is TGTGCCAGCAGCTTAGGACTAGCGGGAGGCCCTGACTACGAGCAGTACTTC.

CDR3 DNA: TGTGCCAGTACCCCAAATACCGGGACAGCCTCCTACGAGCAGTACTTC. It encodes CASTPNTGTASYEQYF. The chain links TRBV19 to TRBJ2-7, with TRBD1 identical over 7 bases. The germline CDR1 and CDR2 sequences are LNHDA and SQIVND (reference sequence). This CDR3 is built from 16 residues. J lost 0 bases, V lost 7 bases, and 12 bases had no gene match.

This chain connects TRBV24-1 to TRBJ2-1, with 8 positions matching TRBD2. Per the germline V gene, CDR1 is KGHDR and CDR2 is SFDVKD. The J segment lost 8 bases and the V segment lost 4 bases, leaving 9 bases of the junction unmatched. The CDR3 covers 15 residues. In nucleotides, the CDR3 is TGTGCCACCAGTGAAGGAGGGACGGGGGGGGATGAGCAGTTCTTC. Amino acids: CATSEGGTGGDEQFF.

This clone was detected a few times. The rearrangement joins TRBV3-1 (or the pseudogene TRBV3-2) to TRBJ2-5; 12 bases align to TRBD2. CDR3 size: 13 residues. The V gene's germline CDR1 is LGHDT and CDR2 YNNKEL (reference sequence). V dropped 5 bases and J dropped 5; count of bases not matched to a gene: 0. The CDR3 DNA reads TGTGCCAGCAGCACTAGCGGGGGGGAGACCCAGTACTTC. Residues: CASSTSGGETQYF.

This clone was counted a single time. The chain carries TRBV23-1 and TRBJ1-2; 8 bases agree with TRBD1. TRBV23-1 is given ORF status, its function remaining uncertain. This CDR3 region has 16 residues. V shed 4 bases and J 5 bases; nucleotides not matched to a gene: 12. CDR3 in amino acids: CASSPTGAYSFYGYTF. The CDR3 DNA sequence: TGCGCCAGCAGTCCGACAGGGGCTTACTCTTTTTATGGCTACACCTTC.